These 11 T cell receptor beta chains originate from one sample sequenced in a study of T cell changes during pregnancy in multiple sclerosis. Only in-frame clones appear in the TCRdb table, and some are missing; sequencing was by immunoSEQ multiplex PCR. Of 100,000 or so clones detected, more than 85% appear once; the ten largest clones hold about 2.9%. The sample here was peripheral blood, taken in the second trimester of pregnancy. These receptors all stem from a female donor with multiple sclerosis, enrolled in a pregnancy study.

This chain links TRBV11-2 with TRBJ2-7, with D hard to call. This CDR3 is 14 amino acids long. Trimming took 1 base from V and 2 from J, leaving 9 bases between them. Looked up from germline, CDR1 is SGHAT and CDR2 is FQNNGV. CDR3: CASSLGQATYEQYF. CDR3 nucleotide sequence: TGTGCCAGCAGCTTAGGGCAGGCAACCTACGAGCAGTACTTC.

The DNA for the CDR3 is TGTGCCAGCAGCTTAGCGCTTAACGACCAGTGGGGCTTCCACGAGCAGTACTTC. Translation gives CASSLALNDQWGFHEQYF. This chain joins TRBV7-8 and TRBJ2-7, with D possibly TRBD1 on 5 matching bases. The length of the CDR3 is 18 residues. From germline, CDR1 is SGHVS and CDR2 FQNEAQ. With 0 bases removed from V and 5 bases from J, the gap between germline ends came to 23 bases.

This chain links TRBV19 with TRBJ2-1, with D hard to call. Per the germline V gene, CDR1 is LNHDA and CDR2 is SQIVND (reference sequence). The germline V and J ends were trimmed by 5 bases and 6 bases, with 5 bases remaining between them. The length of the CDR3 is 11 residues. The CDR3 region has the DNA TGTGCCAGTAGTTTGAGCAATGAGCAGTTCTTC. Translation gives CASSLSNEQFF.

This chain uses TRBV5-6 with TRBJ1-6, with a possible D match to TRBD1 (5 bases). The CDR3 loop spans 15 amino acids. Trimming removed 4 bases at V and 5 bases at J, with 13 bases between. From germline, CDR1 is SGHDT and CDR2 YYEEEE. As DNA, the CDR3 is TGTGCCAGCAGCCCCCAGGGAAACGATAATTCACCCCTCCACTTT. Translation: CASSPQGNDNSPLHF.

In its sample, this clone was seen once. CDR3 residues: CASSSLRFEGGEQYF. CDR3 coding DNA: TGTGCCAGCAGTTCCCTAAGGTTCGAGGGAGGCGAGCAGTACTTC. The J gene is TRBJ2-7, the V gene TRBV6-6, with a possible D match to TRBD2 (6 bases). CDR3 size: 15 residues. CDR1 is MNHNY and CDR2 is SVGAGI in the germline V gene (reference sequence). V lost 4 bases to trimming and J lost 6 bases, with 19 bases between them.

This rearrangement joins TRBV27 to TRBJ2-2, with D perhaps TRBD2 (6 bases). The CDR3 consists of 14 residues. With 3 bases removed from V and 4 bases from J, the gap between germline ends came to 9 bases. Germline CDR1 is MNHEY and CDR2 is SMNVEV (reference sequence). The CDR3 spells CASSFGGFTGELFF. For the CDR3, the DNA is TGTGCCAGCAGTTTTGGGGGGTTCACCGGGGAGCTGTTTTTT.

V gene TRBV13 combines with J gene TRBJ2-5; the match to TRBD2 covers 8 bases. V shed 0 bases, J shed 6 bases, and the junction held 9 bases outside the gene matches. In germline, CDR1 is PRHDT, CDR2 FYEKMQ (reference sequence). This CDR3 contains 16 residues. The CDR3: CASSLGLTGGPQTQYF. In DNA, the CDR3 is TGTGCCAGCAGCTTAGGCCTAACGGGAGGGCCACAGACCCAGTACTTC.

This clone has just a few counts. The chain employs TRBV5-1 and TRBJ2-1; TRBD1 agrees at 12 bases. V gave up 4 bases and J gave up 8 bases; unmatched junction bases: 13. The CDR3 runs 17 residues. CDR1 and CDR2 from the germline V gene are SGHRS and YFSETQ. The CDR3 DNA sequence: TGCGCCAGCAGCACCCACCCGGGACAGGGGGCGGGAGATGAGCAGTTCTTC. It translates to CASSTHPGQGAGDEQFF.

The chain combines TRBV9 with TRBJ2-7; the match to TRBD1 covers 9 bases. Per the germline V gene, CDR1 is SGDLS and CDR2 is YYNGEE. V shed 2 bases, J shed 4 bases, and the junction held 4 bases outside the gene matches. The CDR3 covers 14 residues. In DNA form, the CDR3 reads TGTGCCAGCAGCGTTGGAGGACAGGGGTACGAGCAGTACTTC. Its protein product is CASSVGGQGYEQYF.

The V gene is TRBV19, the J gene TRBJ1-1, with 8 bases matching TRBD1. V trimming: 4 bases; J trimming: 6 bases; junction bases outside the gene matches: 13. The germline gives CDR1 LNHDA, CDR2 SQIVND (reference sequence). CDR3 length: 16 residues. CDR3 sequence reads: CASSTWRTGRGPEAFF. The CDR3 DNA sequence: TGTGCCAGTAGTACATGGAGGACAGGGAGGGGGCCTGAAGCTTTCTTT.

CDR3 residues: CASSLELAGVGQYF. In DNA, the CDR3 is TGCGCCAGCAGCTTGGAGTTAGCGGGAGTGGGGCAGTACTTC. The chain has TRBV5-1 and TRBJ2-7; 9 bases are a match to TRBD2. The V segment lost 0 bases and the J segment 9 bases; nucleotides outside the gene matches: 7. Germline V CDR1 and CDR2: SGHRS, YFSETQ. The CDR3 runs 14 residues.